Reported below is one T cell receptor beta chain. Its antigen has not been determined. The record has no base qualities; no much larger clone is one base away. The sample comes from a study of blood T cell repertoires in COVID-19 (dated by TCRdb to the early 2020s). Some background on the complete study: Samples from collaborators originated in the United States, Italy and Spain and spanned both the acute and convalescent phases of COVID-19. Where available, HLA class I and class II types were taken from metadata supplied by the sample provider and were not determined by assay-based typing. The repertoires were made available in a free public database intended to serve as a resource for research on the immune response to SARS-CoV-2. Nearly every sample came with metadata listing a de-identified subject ID, COVID-19 status, age in years and sex. Deeply sampled blood TCRbeta repertoires from subjects exposed to, actively infected with, or recovered from COVID-19 were included in the dataset. The prospective study material was composed of cDNA or gDNA derived from T cells, B-cell-depleted T cells, or PBMCs. The samples were drawn from the first 160 participants of the ongoing ImmuneRACE study and from about 1,200 subjects provided by 6 global collaborators. Paper-wide results and their limitations: The quantity of clinical and demographic metadata differed by source and by participant and was supplied without curation.

Another Seattle source contributed samples from volunteer blood donors who had recovered from COVID-19. Each collaborating institution followed its own protocols to collect whole blood in K2EDTA tubes. For TCRbeta analysis, collaborators shipped samples as frozen whole blood, isolated PBMCs, or DNA extracted from either of those sample types. The germline V gene specifies SGHRS as CDR1 and YFSETQ as CDR2. After removal of 0 bases from V and 3 bases from J, the junction retains 3 bases not matched to a gene. From the cysteine through the phenylalanine, the CDR3 covers 14 amino acids. Only CDR3 DNA is held: 42 bases, read in frame from base 1. TCRbeta CDR3 regions were amplified from genomic DNA using the immunoSEQ Assay, a bias-controlled multiplex PCR. The authors processed their data as follows. Within the assay, amplification of reference gene primers was used to estimate how many nucleated cells each sample contained. To quantify the absolute abundance of each unique TCRbeta CDR3 rearrangement, sequence reads were collapsed and filtered. For each sample, productive Simpson clonality was calculated as the square root of Simpson's diversity index over productive rearrangements. TCRdb stores this immuneACCESS table with in-frame sequences only. Part of the clones is absent; in the studies checked, under half of the shortfall reflects unresolved V genes, and no reason is known for the rest. V and J calls and clone size are given by that table; D and trimming were obtained from the DNA. This sample is represented by roughly 260,000 clones; approximately 86% of them were singletons. In total, the top ten clones hold 8.5% to 10% of the sample.

The receptor was isolated from a man aged 35 to 55 who had recovered from COVID-19. The sample taken for sequencing was peripheral blood. The V and J genes are TRBV5-1 and TRBJ2-7; TRBD1 lines up with 7 middle nucleotides. The CDR3 reads CASSLVGGVYEQYF. The nucleotides read TGCGCCAGCAGCTTGGTAGGGGGCGTCTACGAGCAGTACTTC.